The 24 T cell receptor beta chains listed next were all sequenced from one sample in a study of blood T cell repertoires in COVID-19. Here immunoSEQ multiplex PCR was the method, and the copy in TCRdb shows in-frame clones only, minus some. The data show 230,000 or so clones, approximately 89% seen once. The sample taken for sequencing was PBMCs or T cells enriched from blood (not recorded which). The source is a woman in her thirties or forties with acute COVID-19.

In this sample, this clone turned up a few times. The DNA for the CDR3 is TGTGCCAGCAGCTTACAGGCTAGCGGGAGGGCCTTAACAGATACGCAGTATTTT. Amino acids: CASSLQASGRALTDTQYF. This chain links TRBV11-3 with TRBJ2-3; 12 nucleotides align to TRBD2. The V segment lost 2 bases and the J segment 3 bases; nucleotides outside the gene matches: 9. CDR3 length: 18 residues. Germline V gene lookup returns CDR1 SGHNT and CDR2 YENEEA.

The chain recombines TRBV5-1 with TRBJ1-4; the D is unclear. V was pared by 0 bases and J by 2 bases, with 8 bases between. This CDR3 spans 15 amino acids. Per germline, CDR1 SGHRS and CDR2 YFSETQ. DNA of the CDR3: TGCGCCAGCAGCTTGGGACTAGCGACTAATGAAAAACTGTTTTTT. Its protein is CASSLGLATNEKLFF.

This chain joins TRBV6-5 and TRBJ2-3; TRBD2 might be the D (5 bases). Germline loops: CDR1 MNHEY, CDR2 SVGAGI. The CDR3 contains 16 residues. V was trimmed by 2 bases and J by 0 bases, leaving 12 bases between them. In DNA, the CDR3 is TGTGCCAGCAGTTACGGTTTTGGCGGGAGCACAGATACGCAGTATTTT. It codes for CASSYGFGGSTDTQYF.

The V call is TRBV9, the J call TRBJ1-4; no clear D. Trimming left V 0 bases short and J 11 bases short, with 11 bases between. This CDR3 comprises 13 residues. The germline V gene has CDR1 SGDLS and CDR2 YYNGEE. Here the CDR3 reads CASSVDGSQKLFF. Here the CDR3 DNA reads TGTGCCAGCAGCGTAGACGGGTCTCAGAAACTGTTTTTT.

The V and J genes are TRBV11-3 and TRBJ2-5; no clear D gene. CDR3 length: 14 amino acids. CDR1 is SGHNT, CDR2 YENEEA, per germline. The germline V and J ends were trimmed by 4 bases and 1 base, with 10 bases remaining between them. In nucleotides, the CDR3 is TGTGCCAGCAGCTCGAGAGGCTTCCAAGAGACCCAGTACTTC. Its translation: CASSSRGFQETQYF.

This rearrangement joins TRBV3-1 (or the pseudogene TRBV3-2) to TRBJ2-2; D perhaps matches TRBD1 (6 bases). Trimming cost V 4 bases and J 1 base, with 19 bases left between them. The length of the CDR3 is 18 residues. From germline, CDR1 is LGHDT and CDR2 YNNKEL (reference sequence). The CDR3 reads CASSPKLSSRGNTGELFF. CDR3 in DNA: TGTGCCAGCAGCCCGAAGCTTTCCTCCAGGGGGAACACCGGGGAGCTGTTTTTT.

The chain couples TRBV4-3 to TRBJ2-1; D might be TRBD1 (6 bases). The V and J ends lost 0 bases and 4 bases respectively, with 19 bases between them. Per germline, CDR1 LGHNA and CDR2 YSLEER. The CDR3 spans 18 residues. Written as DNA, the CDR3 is TGCGCCAGCAGCCAAGATGGGTACAGGGTTGATCGATACAATGAGCAGTTCTTC. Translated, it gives CASSQDGYRVDRYNEQFF.

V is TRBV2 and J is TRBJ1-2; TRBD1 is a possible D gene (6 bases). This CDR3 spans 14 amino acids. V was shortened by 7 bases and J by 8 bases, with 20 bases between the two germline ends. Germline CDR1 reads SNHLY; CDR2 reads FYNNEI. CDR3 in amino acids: CASKSQGADGGYTF. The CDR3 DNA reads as TGTGCCAGCAAATCACAGGGCGCTGATGGGGGCTACACCTTC.

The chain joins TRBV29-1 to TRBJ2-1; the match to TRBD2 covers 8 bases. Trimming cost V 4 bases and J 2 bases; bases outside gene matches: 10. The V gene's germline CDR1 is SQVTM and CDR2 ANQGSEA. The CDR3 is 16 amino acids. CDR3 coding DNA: TGCAGCGTTGTAGCTGGGCCGGGACTAGCCTACAATGAGCAGTTCTTC. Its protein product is CSVVAGPGLAYNEQFF.

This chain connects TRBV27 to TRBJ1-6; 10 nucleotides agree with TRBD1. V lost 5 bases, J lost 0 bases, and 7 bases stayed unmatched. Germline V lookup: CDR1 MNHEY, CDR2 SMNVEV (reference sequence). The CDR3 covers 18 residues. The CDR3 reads CASSPDRGPSSYNSPLHF. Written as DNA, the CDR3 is TGTGCCAGCAGTCCCGACAGGGGGCCAAGCTCCTATAATTCACCCCTCCACTTT.

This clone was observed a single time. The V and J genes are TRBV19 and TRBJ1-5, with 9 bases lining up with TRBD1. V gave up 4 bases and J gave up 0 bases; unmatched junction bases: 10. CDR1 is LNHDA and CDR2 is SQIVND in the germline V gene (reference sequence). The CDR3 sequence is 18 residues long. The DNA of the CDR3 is TGTGCCAGTAGTACGACGAGGACAGGGGTTTATAGCAATCAGCCCCAGCATTTT. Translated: CASSTTRTGVYSNQPQHF. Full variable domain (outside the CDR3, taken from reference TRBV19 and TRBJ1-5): DGGITQSPKYLFRKEGQNVTLSCEQNLNHDAMYWYRQDPGQGLRLIYYSQIVNDFQKGDIAEGYSVSREKKESFPLTVTSAQKNPTAFYLCASSTTRTGVYSNQPQHFGDGTRLSIL.

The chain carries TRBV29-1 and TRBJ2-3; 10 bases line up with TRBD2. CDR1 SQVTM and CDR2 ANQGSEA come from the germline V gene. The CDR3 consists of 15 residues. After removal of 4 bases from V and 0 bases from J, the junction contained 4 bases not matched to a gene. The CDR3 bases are TGCAGCGTTGGGACTAGCGGAACTAGCACAGATACGCAGTATTTT. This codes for CSVGTSGTSTDTQYF.

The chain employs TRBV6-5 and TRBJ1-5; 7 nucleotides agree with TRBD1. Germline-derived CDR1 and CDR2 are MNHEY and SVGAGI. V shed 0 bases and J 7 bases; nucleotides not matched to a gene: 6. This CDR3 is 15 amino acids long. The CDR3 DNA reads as TGTGCCAGCAGTTACTCGATTACAGGGGAACAGCCCCAGCATTTT. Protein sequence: CASSYSITGEQPQHF.

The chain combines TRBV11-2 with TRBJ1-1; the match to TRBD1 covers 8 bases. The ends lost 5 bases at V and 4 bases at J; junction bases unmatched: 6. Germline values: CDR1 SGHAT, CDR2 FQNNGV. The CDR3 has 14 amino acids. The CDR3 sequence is CASSPLRGPTEAFF. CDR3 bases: TGTGCCAGCAGCCCTCTCAGGGGGCCCACTGAAGCTTTCTTT.

CDR3 bases: TGTGCCAGCAGTTACTCAAATGGACTGACCGCAGCTTTCTTT. It translates to CASSYSNGLTAAFF. The chain uses TRBV6-5 and TRBJ1-1, with unresolved D. Trimming took 0 bases from V and 10 from J, leaving 15 bases between them. Germline CDR1 and CDR2: MNHEY and SVGAGI. This CDR3 contains 14 residues.

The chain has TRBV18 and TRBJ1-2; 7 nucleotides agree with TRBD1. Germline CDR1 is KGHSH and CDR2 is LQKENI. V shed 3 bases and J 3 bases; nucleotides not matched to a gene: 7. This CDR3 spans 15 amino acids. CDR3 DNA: TGTGCCAGCTCACCGAGTCCCGGGACAGACTATGGCTACACCTTC. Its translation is CASSPSPGTDYGYTF. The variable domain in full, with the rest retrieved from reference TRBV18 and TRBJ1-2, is NAGVMQNPRHLVRRRGQEARLRCSPMKGHSHVYWYRQLPEEGLKFMVYLQKENIIDESGMPKERFSAEFPKEGPSILRIQQVVRGDSAAYFCASSPSPGTDYGYTFGSGTRLTVV.

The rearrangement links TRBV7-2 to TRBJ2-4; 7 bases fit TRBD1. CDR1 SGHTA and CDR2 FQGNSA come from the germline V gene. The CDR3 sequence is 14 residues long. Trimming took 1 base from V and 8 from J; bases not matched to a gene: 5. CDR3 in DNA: TGTGCCAGCAGCTTAGTACAGGGGTGGGACATTCAGTACTTC. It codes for CASSLVQGWDIQYF.

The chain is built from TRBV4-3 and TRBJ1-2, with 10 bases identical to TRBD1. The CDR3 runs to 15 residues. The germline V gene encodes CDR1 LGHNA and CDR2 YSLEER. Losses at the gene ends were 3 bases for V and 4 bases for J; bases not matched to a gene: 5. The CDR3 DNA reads TGCGCCAGCAGCCAGGGACAGGGGCTTATCTATGGCTACACCTTC. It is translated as CASSQGQGLIYGYTF.

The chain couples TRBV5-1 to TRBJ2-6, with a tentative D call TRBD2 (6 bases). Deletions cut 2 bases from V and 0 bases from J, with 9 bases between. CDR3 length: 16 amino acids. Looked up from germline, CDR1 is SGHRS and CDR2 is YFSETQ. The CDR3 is CASSFGGSSGANVLTF. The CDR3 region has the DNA TGCGCCAGCAGCTTCGGGGGAAGCTCTGGGGCCAACGTCCTGACTTTC.

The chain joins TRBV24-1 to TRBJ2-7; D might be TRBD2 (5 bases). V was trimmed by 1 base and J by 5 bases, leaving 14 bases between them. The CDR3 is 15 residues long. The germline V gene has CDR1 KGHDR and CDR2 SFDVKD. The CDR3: CATSDFAEAFDEQYV. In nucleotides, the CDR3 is TGTGCCACCAGTGATTTCGCGGAGGCGTTTGACGAGCAGTACGTC.

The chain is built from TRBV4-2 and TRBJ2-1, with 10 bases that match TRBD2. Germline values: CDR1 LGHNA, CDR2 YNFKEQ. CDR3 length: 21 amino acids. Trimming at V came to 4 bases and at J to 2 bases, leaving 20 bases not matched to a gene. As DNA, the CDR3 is TGTGCCAGCAGCCCGTTTAGGGTAGCGGGAGGACTTAAAGAGGCCTACAATGAGCAGTTCTTC. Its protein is CASSPFRVAGGLKEAYNEQFF.

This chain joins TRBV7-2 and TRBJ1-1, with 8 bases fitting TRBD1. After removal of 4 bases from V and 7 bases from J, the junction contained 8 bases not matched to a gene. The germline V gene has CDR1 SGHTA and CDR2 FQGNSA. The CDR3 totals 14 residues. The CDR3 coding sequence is TGTGCCAGCAGCTCCCGGACAGGGAGGGGTGAAGCTTTCTTT. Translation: CASSSRTGRGEAFF.

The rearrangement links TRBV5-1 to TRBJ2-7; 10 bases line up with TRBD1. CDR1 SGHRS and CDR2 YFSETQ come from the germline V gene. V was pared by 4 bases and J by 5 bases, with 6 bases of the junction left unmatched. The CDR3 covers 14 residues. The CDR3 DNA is TGCGCCAGCAGCCGGGACAGGGGTGGCCACGAGCAGTACTTC. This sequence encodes CASSRDRGGHEQYF. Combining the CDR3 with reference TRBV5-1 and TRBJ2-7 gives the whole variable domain KAGVTQTPRYLIKTRGQQVTLSCSPISGHRSVSWYQQTPGQGLQFLFEYFSETQRNKGNFPGRFSGRQFSNSRSEMNVSTLELGDSALYLCASSRDRGGHEQYFGPGTRLTVT.

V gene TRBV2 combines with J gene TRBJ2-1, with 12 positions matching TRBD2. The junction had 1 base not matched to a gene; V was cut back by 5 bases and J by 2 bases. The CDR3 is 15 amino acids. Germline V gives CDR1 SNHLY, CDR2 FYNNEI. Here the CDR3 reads CASSPSGRAYNEQFF. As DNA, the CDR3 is TGTGCCAGCAGTCCTAGCGGGAGGGCCTACAATGAGCAGTTCTTC.